Below, 25 T cell receptor beta chains from the same sample are listed, as sequenced in a study of cytomegalovirus exposure and HLA in healthy donors. With 60 Vbeta and 13 Jbeta primers, the PCR was carried out. Method: immunoSEQ multiplex PCR; TCRdb's copy keeps in-frame clones and lacks some. Of about 170,000 clones in the sample, about three quarters were seen once. Sequenced input: PBMCs. These TCRs come from a woman between 45 and 60 years old in good health and CMV-seropositive.

The chain is built from TRBV7-8 and TRBJ1-6, with TRBD1 matching over 8 bases. The CDR3 extends over 16 amino acids. Trimming took 7 bases from V and 7 from J; bases not matched to a gene: 12. Germline CDR1 reads SGHVS; CDR2 reads FQNEAQ. For the CDR3, the DNA is TGTGCCAGCAACTCGGACAGGGCAACCCGGAATTCACCCCTCCACTTT. Its protein product is CASNSDRATRNSPLHF.

Here the CDR3 DNA reads TGTGCCAGCAGCGTAGGAGTAGTGGCGGCTGAGGAGCAGTTCTTC. This codes for CASSVGVVAAEEQFF. The chain employs TRBV9 and TRBJ2-1; D gene unclear. The CDR3 runs to 15 residues. Trimming stripped 0 bases from V and 10 bases from J, with 17 bases between. Germline CDR1 reads SGDLS; CDR2 reads YYNGEE.

A note on this clone: At one end, the junction sequence differs from germline, possibly due to a read error. V and J are TRBV28 and TRBJ1-2; TRBD1 might be the D (5 bases). The CDR3 contains 12 residues. CDR1 is MDHEN and CDR2 is SYDVKM in the germline V gene. CDR3 protein: CASSLRGSLPNF. The CDR3 DNA sequence: TGTGCCAGCAGTTTAAGGGGCAGCCTCCCGAACTTC.

The rearrangement joins TRBV4-1 to TRBJ2-3, with no clear D. CDR3 size: 13 residues. Deletions cut 1 base from V and 10 bases from J, with 12 bases between. Germline lookup yields CDR1 MGHRA and CDR2 YSYEKL. The CDR3 DNA is TGCGCCAGCAGCCAAGGGAGTCGGGTTGCGCAGTATTTT. It codes for CASSQGSRVAQYF.

This clone was counted only a few times. Distinct nucleotide sequences in the sample also encode this CDR3. The chain recombines TRBV5-6 with TRBJ2-7; D remains unclear. V was shortened by 0 bases and J by 2 bases, with 6 bases between the two germline ends. The CDR3 is 13 amino acids. Germline V gene data show CDR1 as SGHDT and CDR2 as YYEEEE. Here the CDR3 DNA reads TGTGCCAGCAGCTTGGGGCCCGCCTACGAGCAGTACTTC. Translation gives CASSLGPAYEQYF.

This chain uses TRBV11-2 with TRBJ2-5; TRBD2 matches at 11 bases. V dropped 1 base and J dropped 5; count of bases not matched to a gene: 6. The CDR3 is 16 residues long. Germline-derived CDR1 and CDR2 are SGHAT and FQNNGV. CDR3 nucleotide sequence: TGTGCCAGCAGCTTAGGTGTCACTAGCGGGAGTGAGACCCAGTACTTC. Its protein is CASSLGVTSGSETQYF.

The chain employs TRBV29-1 and TRBJ1-1; 8 nucleotides align to TRBD1. The CDR3 extends over 12 amino acids. The V gene's germline CDR1 is SQVTM and CDR2 ANQGSEA. The CDR3 loop reads CTIGQGNTEAFF. The CDR3 DNA reads as TGCACAATAGGACAGGGGAACACTGAAGCTTTCTTT.

The chain has TRBV2 and TRBJ2-3; 7 bases fit TRBD2. The CDR3 is made up of 17 amino acids. V gave up 7 bases and J gave up 2 bases; unmatched junction bases: 15. In germline, CDR1 is SNHLY, CDR2 FYNNEI. In nucleotides, the CDR3 is TGTGCCAGCAATGCCTTCACTAGCGAGGTGTCCACAGATACGCAGTATTTT. This codes for CASNAFTSEVSTDTQYF. The complete variable domain, with remaining parts taken from reference TRBV2 and TRBJ2-3, reads EPEVTQTPSHQVTQMGQEVILRCVPISNHLYFYWYRQILGQKVEFLVSFYNNEISEKSEIFDDQFSVERPDGSNFTLKIRSTKLEDSAMYFCASNAFTSEVSTDTQYFGPGTRLTVL.

This clone was seen a few times. The V and J genes are TRBV2 and TRBJ1-4; D is uncertain. The CDR3 length is 12 residues. In germline, CDR1 is SNHLY, CDR2 FYNNEI. The V end was cut by 7 bases, the J end by 0 bases, with 3 bases between. CDR3 sequence reads: CASITTNEKLFF. CDR3 nucleotides: TGTGCCAGCATCACAACTAATGAAAAACTGTTTTTT.

The rearrangement links TRBV18 to TRBJ2-2; 7 bases match TRBD1. In germline, CDR1 is KGHSH, CDR2 LQKENI. V was clipped by 3 bases and J by 0 bases; unmatched bases: 4. The CDR3 runs to 16 residues. The CDR3 DNA reads TGTGCCAGCTCACCCGCAGGGGGTTCGAACACCGGGGAGCTGTTTTTT. It translates to CASSPAGGSNTGELFF. Full variable domain (rest looked up from reference TRBV18 and TRBJ2-2): NAGVMQNPRHLVRRRGQEARLRCSPMKGHSHVYWYRQLPEEGLKFMVYLQKENIIDESGMPKERFSAEFPKEGPSILRIQQVVRGDSAAYFCASSPAGGSNTGELFFGEGSRLTVL.

This rearrangement joins TRBV2 to TRBJ2-7; a weak D match, TRBD2 (6 bases). This CDR3 spans 15 amino acids. V gave up 8 bases and J gave up 0 bases, with 17 bases separating them. CDR1 is SNHLY and CDR2 is FYNNEI in the germline V gene. The CDR3 reads CASFSGDASSYEQYF. The DNA of the CDR3 is TGTGCCAGCTTTTCGGGAGACGCCAGCTCCTACGAGCAGTACTTC. The whole variable domain, filled in from reference TRBV2 and TRBJ2-7, reads EPEVTQTPSHQVTQMGQEVILRCVPISNHLYFYWYRQILGQKVEFLVSFYNNEISEKSEIFDDQFSVERPDGSNFTLKIRSTKLEDSAMYFCASFSGDASSYEQYFGPGTRLTVT.

The genes are TRBV30 and TRBJ1-4, with D uncertain. The CDR3 extends over 14 amino acids. V was shortened by 0 bases and J by 4 bases, with 9 bases between the two germline ends. Germline V gives CDR1 GTSNPN, CDR2 SVGIG (reference sequence). The CDR3 here is CAWSVTGINEKLFF. The CDR3 nucleotides are TGTGCCTGGAGTGTGACGGGGATTAATGAAAAACTGTTTTTT.

This chain joins TRBV6-6 and TRBJ1-2, with a weak D call TRBD1 (6 bases). V was clipped by 5 bases and J by 3 bases, with 10 bases between them. The CDR3 is 13 amino acids. Germline loops: CDR1 MNHNY, CDR2 SVGAGI (reference sequence). CDR3 loop: CASSEDRYYGYTF. As DNA, the CDR3 is TGTGCCAGCAGTGAGGACAGATACTATGGCTACACCTTC.

This sequence joins TRBV2 and TRBJ2-7; no definite D call. The germline CDR1 and CDR2 sequences are SNHLY and FYNNEI. CDR3 length equals 12 residues. Trimming pared 5 bases from V and 3 bases from J, leaving 8 bases between. Here the CDR3 DNA reads TGTGCCAGCAGTCCCACCGGCTACGAGCAGTACTTC. Its translation is CASSPTGYEQYF.

This clone has just one count. The genes are TRBV28 and TRBJ1-2, with D hard to call. Trimming removed 5 bases at V and 3 bases at J, with 25 bases between. CDR1 is MDHEN and CDR2 is SYDVKM in the germline V gene. The CDR3 length is 18 residues. The CDR3 protein is CASSPLRTLGREDYGYTF. In nucleotides, the CDR3 is TGTGCCAGCAGTCCCCTCCGTACGCTTGGGAGGGAAGACTATGGCTACACCTTC.

The gene calls are TRBV11-2 and TRBJ2-7, with D uncertain. Deletions cut 1 base from V and 0 bases from J, with 10 bases between. CDR3 length equals 15 residues. Germline V CDR1 and CDR2: SGHAT, FQNNGV. This CDR3 reads CASSLGAAYSYEQYF. CDR3 nucleotide sequence: TGTGCCAGCAGCTTAGGGGCAGCCTACTCCTACGAGCAGTACTTC.

The rearrangement joins TRBV6-1 to TRBJ2-2, with 11 bases lining up with TRBD2. The length of the CDR3 is 15 residues. Trimming took 3 bases from V and 3 from J; bases not matched to a gene: 0. The germline CDR1 and CDR2 sequences are MNHNS and SASEGT. The CDR3 DNA reads as TGTGCCAGCAGTGAGACTAGCGGGGACACCGGGGAGCTGTTTTTT. Translation gives CASSETSGDTGELFF.

The chain joins TRBV5-1 to TRBJ1-6; 8 bases line up with TRBD1. There are 15 residues in the CDR3. With 2 bases clipped from V and 5 bases from J, the junction kept 3 bases outside the gene matches. The germline gives CDR1 SGHRS, CDR2 YFSETQ. In DNA, the CDR3 is TGCGCCAGCAGCTTAGAGGGACAGGATAATTCACCCCTCCACTTT. Translation gives CASSLEGQDNSPLHF.

The chain recombines TRBV6-1 with TRBJ1-5, with a weak D call TRBD1 (5 bases). Germline V gene sequence: CDR1 MNHNS, CDR2 SASEGT. The CDR3 loop spans 14 amino acids. V was cut by 8 bases and J by 4 bases, with 15 bases left in between. CDR3 protein: CASLGQGGNQPQHF. In DNA form, the CDR3 reads TGTGCCAGCCTTGGGCAGGGTGGGAATCAGCCCCAGCATTTT.

The V gene is TRBV29-1, the J gene TRBJ2-5, with D maybe TRBD1 (6 bases). Judging by the DNA end, TRBJ2-7 fits better; the J call may be wrong. This CDR3 contains 14 residues. Germline V gives CDR1 SQVTM, CDR2 ANQGSEA. CDR3: CSVGLGRGTYEQYF. The CDR3 region has the DNA TGCAGCGTTGGGCTGGGCAGGGGTACCTACGAGCAGTACTTC.

This chain uses TRBV4-2 with TRBJ1-4; D not resolved. CDR1 is LGHNA and CDR2 is YNFKEQ in the germline V gene. The CDR3 covers 17 residues. Trimming removed 0 bases from V and 1 base from J, with 12 bases in between. In DNA, the CDR3 is TGTGCCAGCAGCCAAGATGTTCTGATCAGAACTAATGAAAAACTGTTTTTT. Amino acids: CASSQDVLIRTNEKLFF.

The chain uses TRBV6-6 and TRBJ1-1; 7 bases are a match to TRBD1. CDR3 length equals 16 residues. The trim removed 2 bases at V and 0 bases at J, leaving 6 bases unmatched. Germline lookup yields CDR1 MNHNY and CDR2 SVGAGI (reference sequence). The CDR3 loop is CASSYPHRGMNTEAFF. CDR3 DNA: TGTGCCAGCAGTTACCCCCACAGGGGAATGAACACTGAAGCTTTCTTT.

The chain carries TRBV2 and TRBJ1-5; unclear D gene. The CDR3 has 13 amino acids. Trimming stripped 6 bases from V and 3 bases from J, with 9 bases between. The germline gives CDR1 SNHLY, CDR2 FYNNEI. CDR3 residues: CASRGVYNQPQHF. The CDR3 DNA follows: TGTGCCAGCAGGGGCGTTTACAATCAGCCCCAGCATTTT. Complete variable domain (other parts from reference TRBV2 and TRBJ1-5): EPEVTQTPSHQVTQMGQEVILRCVPISNHLYFYWYRQILGQKVEFLVSFYNNEISEKSEIFDDQFSVERPDGSNFTLKIRSTKLEDSAMYFCASRGVYNQPQHFGDGTRLSIL.

This chain links TRBV5-4 with TRBJ2-2, with 11 positions matching TRBD1. V lost 3 bases and J lost 2; bases outside the gene matches: 3. Germline V lookup: CDR1 SGHNT, CDR2 YYREEE (reference sequence). The CDR3 has 16 residues. CDR3 protein: CASSWGQGGNTGELFF. DNA for the CDR3: TGTGCCAGCAGCTGGGGACAGGGGGGCAACACCGGGGAGCTGTTTTTT. Combining the CDR3 with reference TRBV5-4 and TRBJ2-2 gives the whole variable domain ETGVTQSPTHLIKTRGQQVTLRCSSQSGHNTVSWYQQALGQGPQFIFQYYREEENGRGNFPPRFSGLQFPNYSSELNVNALELDDSALYLCASSWGQGGNTGELFFGEGSRLTVL.

In its sample, this clone was seen a few times. V is TRBV7-9 and J is TRBJ2-2, with a possible D match to TRBD1 (5 bases). The length of the CDR3 is 15 residues. Germline lookup yields CDR1 SEHNR and CDR2 FQNEAQ (reference sequence). Trimming stripped 6 bases from V and 0 bases from J, with 11 bases between. Here the CDR3 DNA reads TGTGCCAGCAGTTCGGTCAGGGCGAACACCGGGGAGCTGTTTTTT. It codes for CASSSVRANTGELFF.